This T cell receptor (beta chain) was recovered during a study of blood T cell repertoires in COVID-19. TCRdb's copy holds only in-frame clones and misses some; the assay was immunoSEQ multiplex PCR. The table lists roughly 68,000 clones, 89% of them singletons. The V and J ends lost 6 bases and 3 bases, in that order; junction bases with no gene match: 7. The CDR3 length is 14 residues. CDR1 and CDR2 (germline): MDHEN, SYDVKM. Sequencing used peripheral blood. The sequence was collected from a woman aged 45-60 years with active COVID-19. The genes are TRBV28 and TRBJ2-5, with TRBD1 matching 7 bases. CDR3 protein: CASSPPGQEETQYF. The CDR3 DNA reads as TGTGCCAGCAGCCCGCCCGGACAGGAAGAGACCCAGTACTTC.